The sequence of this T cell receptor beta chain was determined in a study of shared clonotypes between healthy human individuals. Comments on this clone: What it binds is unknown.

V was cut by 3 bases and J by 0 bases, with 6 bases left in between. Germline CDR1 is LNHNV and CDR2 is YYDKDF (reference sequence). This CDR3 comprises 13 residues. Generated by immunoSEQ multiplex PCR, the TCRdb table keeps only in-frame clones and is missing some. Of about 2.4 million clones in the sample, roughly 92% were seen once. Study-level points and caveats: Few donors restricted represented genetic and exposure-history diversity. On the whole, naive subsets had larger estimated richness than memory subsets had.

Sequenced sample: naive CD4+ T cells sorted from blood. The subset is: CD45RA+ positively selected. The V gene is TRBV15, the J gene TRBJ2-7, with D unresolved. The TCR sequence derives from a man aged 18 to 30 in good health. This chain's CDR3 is CATSSRHSYEQYF. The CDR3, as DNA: TGTGCCACCAGCAGTAGGCACTCCTACGAGCAGTACTTC.